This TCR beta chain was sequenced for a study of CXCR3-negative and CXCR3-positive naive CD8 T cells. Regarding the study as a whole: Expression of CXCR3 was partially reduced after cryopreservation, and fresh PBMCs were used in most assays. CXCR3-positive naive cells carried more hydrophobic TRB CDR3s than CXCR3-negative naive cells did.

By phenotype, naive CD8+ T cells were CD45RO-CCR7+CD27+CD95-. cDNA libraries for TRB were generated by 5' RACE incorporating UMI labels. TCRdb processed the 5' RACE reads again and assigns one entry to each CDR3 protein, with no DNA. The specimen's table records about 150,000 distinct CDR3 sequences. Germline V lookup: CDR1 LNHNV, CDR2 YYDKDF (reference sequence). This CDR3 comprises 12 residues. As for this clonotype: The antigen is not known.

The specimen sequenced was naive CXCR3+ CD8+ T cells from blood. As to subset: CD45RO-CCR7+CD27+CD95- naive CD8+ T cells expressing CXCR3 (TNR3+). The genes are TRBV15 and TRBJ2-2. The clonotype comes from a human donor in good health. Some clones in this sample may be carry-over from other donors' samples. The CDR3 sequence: CATRTKPGELFF.